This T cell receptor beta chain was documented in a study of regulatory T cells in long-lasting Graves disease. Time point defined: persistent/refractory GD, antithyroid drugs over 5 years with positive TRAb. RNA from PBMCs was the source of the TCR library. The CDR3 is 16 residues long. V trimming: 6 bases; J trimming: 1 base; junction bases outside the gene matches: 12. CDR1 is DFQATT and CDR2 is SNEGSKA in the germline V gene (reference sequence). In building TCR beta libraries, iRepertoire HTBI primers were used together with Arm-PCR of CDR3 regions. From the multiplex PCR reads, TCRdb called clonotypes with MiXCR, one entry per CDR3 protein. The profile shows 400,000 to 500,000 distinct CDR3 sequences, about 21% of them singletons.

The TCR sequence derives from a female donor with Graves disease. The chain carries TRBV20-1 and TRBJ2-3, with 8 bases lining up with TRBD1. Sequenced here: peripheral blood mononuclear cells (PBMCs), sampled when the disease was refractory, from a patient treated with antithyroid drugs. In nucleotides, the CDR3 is TGCAGTGCCCTAAATCCTAGACAGGGGCGCACAGATACGCAGTATTTT. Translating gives CSALNPRQGRTDTQYF.